This TCR beta chain is from a study of blood T cell repertoires in COVID-19. Study in general: The samples span acute and convalescent COVID-19 from the United States, Italy and Spain.

Germline CDR1 reads KGHSH; CDR2 reads LQKENI. There are 15 residues in the CDR3. The V and J ends lost 0 bases and 3 bases respectively, with 11 bases between them. Study members were between roughly 18 and 90 years old and lived in some 22 US regions. Participants' reported clinical history set cohort assignment. This clone has only a few counts. In the original processing: Amplification from reference gene primers served as the basis for estimated nucleated cell counts. The repertoire was sequenced with immunoSEQ multiplex PCR; TCRdb's copy has only in-frame clones and lacks some. D and trimming were read from the DNA, whereas the V and J calls and clone size are those reported in that table. This sample has fewer than 350,000 clones, with roughly nine tenths found just once.

The receptor comes from a man between 60 and 75 years old who had recovered from COVID-19. Sequences were obtained from PBMCs or T cells enriched from blood (not recorded which). The V gene is TRBV18, the J gene TRBJ1-2, with a tentative D call TRBD1 (5 bases). The CDR3 nucleotides are TGTGCCAGCTCACCACCGCAGGGATACGACTATGGCTACACCTTC. Protein product: CASSPPQGYDYGYTF. The variable domain in full, with the rest retrieved from reference TRBV18 and TRBJ1-2, is NAGVMQNPRHLVRRRGQEARLRCSPMKGHSHVYWYRQLPEEGLKFMVYLQKENIIDESGMPKERFSAEFPKEGPSILRIQQVVRGDSAAYFCASSPPQGYDYGYTFGSGTRLTVV.